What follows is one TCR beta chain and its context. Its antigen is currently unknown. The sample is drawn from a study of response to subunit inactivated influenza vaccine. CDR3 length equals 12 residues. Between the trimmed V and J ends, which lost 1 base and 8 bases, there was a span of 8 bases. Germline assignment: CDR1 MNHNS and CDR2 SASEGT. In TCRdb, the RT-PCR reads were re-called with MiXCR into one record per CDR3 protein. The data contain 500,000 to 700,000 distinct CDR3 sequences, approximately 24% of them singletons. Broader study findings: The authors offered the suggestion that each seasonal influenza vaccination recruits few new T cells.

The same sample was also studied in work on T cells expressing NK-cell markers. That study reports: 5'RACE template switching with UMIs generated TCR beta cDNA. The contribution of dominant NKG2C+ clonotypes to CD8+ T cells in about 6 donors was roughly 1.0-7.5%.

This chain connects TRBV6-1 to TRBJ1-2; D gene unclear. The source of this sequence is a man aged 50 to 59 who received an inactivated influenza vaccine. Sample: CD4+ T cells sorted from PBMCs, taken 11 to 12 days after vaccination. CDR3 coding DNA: TGTGCCAGCAGTGAAGTAGGGAACGGCTACACCTTC. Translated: CASSEVGNGYTF.